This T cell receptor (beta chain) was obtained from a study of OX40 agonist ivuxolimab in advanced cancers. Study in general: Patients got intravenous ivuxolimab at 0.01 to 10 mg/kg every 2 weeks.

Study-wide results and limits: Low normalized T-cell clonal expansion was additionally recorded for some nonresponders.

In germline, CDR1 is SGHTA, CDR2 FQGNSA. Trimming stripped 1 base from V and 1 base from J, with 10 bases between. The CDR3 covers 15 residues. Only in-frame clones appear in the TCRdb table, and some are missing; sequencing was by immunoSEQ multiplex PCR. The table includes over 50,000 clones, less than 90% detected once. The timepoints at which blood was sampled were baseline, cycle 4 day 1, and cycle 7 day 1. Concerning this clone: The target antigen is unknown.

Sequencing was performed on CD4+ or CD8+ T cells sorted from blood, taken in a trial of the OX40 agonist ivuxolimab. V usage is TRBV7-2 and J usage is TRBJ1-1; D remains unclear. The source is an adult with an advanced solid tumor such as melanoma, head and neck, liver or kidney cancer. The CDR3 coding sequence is TGTGCCAGCAGCTTAGTCCTCAGGTGGAACACTGAAGCTTTCTTT. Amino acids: CASSLVLRWNTEAFF.